Shown below are 15 T cell receptor beta chains from a single sample sequenced in a study of T-cell memory formation after mild COVID-19. TCRdb fed the 5' RACE reads into MiXCR, producing one record per CDR3 protein. Found here are about 250,000 distinct CDR3 sequences, 15% to 19% of them singletons; the top ten hold approximately 2.1%. Sequences were obtained from PBMCs or a T cell subset sorted from them (not recorded which). Receptor source: an adult woman who had mild COVID-19 (a few samples of this study predate the infection). Cell type and time point are not known.

This clonotype was observed a handful of times. The chain joins TRBV5-6 to TRBJ1-5; 10 bases are a match to TRBD1. Per the germline V gene, CDR1 is SGHDT and CDR2 is YYEEEE. Germline trimming cut 3 bases from V and 6 bases from J; bases unmatched to any gene: 3. The CDR3 spans 14 residues. The DNA for the CDR3 is TGTGCCAGCAGCTCCCGGGACAGGGGTCAGCCCCAGCATTTT. It is translated as CASSSRDRGQPQHF.

The V gene is TRBV12-3 or TRBV12-4, the J gene TRBJ1-4; D might be TRBD1 (6 bases). This CDR3 has 14 residues. V was clipped by 8 bases and J by 10 bases, with 20 bases between them. Written as DNA, the CDR3 is TGTGCCAGCTTAACCCGAACAGGGTTAGGAAAACTGTTTTTT. Translated, it gives CASLTRTGLGKLFF.

This clonotype occurred a few times. The gene calls are TRBV6-1 and TRBJ1-2; 8 nucleotides align to TRBD1. J was trimmed by 2 bases and V by 4 bases; bases with no gene match: 6. The germline CDR1 and CDR2 sequences are MNHNS and SASEGT. CDR3 length equals 15 residues. CDR3 loop: CASSGQGTINYGYTF. The CDR3 DNA follows: TGTGCCAGCAGTGGACAGGGGACAATCAACTATGGCTACACCTTC.

Concerning this clonotype: At one of its ends the junction is not consistent with the germline gene, which may arise from a read error. This chain connects TRBV12-3 or TRBV12-4 to TRBJ2-1, with 11 bases matching TRBD2. The CDR3 is 15 amino acids. For the CDR3, the DNA is TGTGCCAGCAGATTAGCGGGGGGGCCTCGAAATGAGCAGTTCTTC. Amino acid sequence: CASRLAGGPRNEQFF.

The gene calls are TRBV12-3 or TRBV12-4 and TRBJ2-1; TRBD1 is a possible D gene (5 bases). CDR3 size: 16 residues. Trimming removed 6 bases from V and 2 bases from J, with 17 bases in between. The CDR3, as DNA: TGTGCCAGCAGCCCCCCAGGAAGGGGTGCCTACAATGAGCAGTTCTTC. Amino acids: CASSPPGRGAYNEQFF.

This clonotype was recorded a few times. The chain has TRBV12-3 or TRBV12-4 and TRBJ2-6; D unclear. This CDR3 comprises 15 residues. The ends were cut back, 5 bases at V and 2 bases at J, with 10 bases in the middle. The CDR3 loop reads CASSGSRAGANVLTF. The DNA for the CDR3 is TGTGCCAGCAGTGGCTCCCGGGCTGGGGCCAACGTCCTGACTTTC.

Written as DNA, the CDR3 is TGTGCCAGCAGTGAAGGGACGGCTTTCTTT. Translated: CASSEGTAFF. The V gene is TRBV2, the J gene TRBJ1-1; D ambiguous. The length of the CDR3 is 10 residues. The germline CDR1 and CDR2 sequences are SNHLY and FYNNEI. V gave up 1 base and J gave up 11 bases, with 5 bases separating them. Together with reference TRBV2 and TRBJ1-1, the CDR3 gives the full variable domain: EPEVTQTPSHQVTQMGQEVILRCVPISNHLYFYWYRQILGQKVEFLVSFYNNEISEKSEIFDDQFSVERPDGSNFTLKIRSTKLEDSAMYFCASSEGTAFFGQGTRLTVV.

This clonotype appeared a few times. The gene calls are TRBV19 and TRBJ1-2; tentative D call: TRBD1 (5 bases). Trimming pared 5 bases from V and 5 bases from J, leaving 12 bases between. The CDR3 contains 13 residues. Germline CDR1 is LNHDA and CDR2 is SQIVND (reference sequence). The CDR3 DNA reads TGTGCCAGTAGTGACAGCGTGGGTTATGGCTACACCTTC. This translates into CASSDSVGYGYTF.

The table lists this clonotype with a few counts. The chain carries TRBV5-1 and TRBJ2-3, with D maybe TRBD1 (6 bases). Germline CDR1 is SGHRS and CDR2 is YFSETQ. The CDR3 contains 14 residues. Trimming shortened V by 4 bases and J by 2 bases, and 11 bases separated the two germline ends. This chain's CDR3 is CASSLDSYTDTQYF. In DNA, the CDR3 is TGCGCCAGCAGCCTGGACAGCTACACAGATACGCAGTATTTT.

The chain links TRBV18 to TRBJ2-5; TRBD1 might be the D (5 bases). The CDR3 is 13 amino acids. Germline values: CDR1 KGHSH, CDR2 LQKENI. V lost 1 base to trimming and J lost 2 bases, with 5 bases between them. As DNA, the CDR3 is TGTGCCAGCTCACCACGACAGCAAGAGACCCAGTACTTC. Protein product: CASSPRQQETQYF.

J is TRBJ2-1 and V is TRBV18, with 7 bases that match TRBD1. The CDR3 has 15 residues. Per the germline V gene, CDR1 is KGHSH and CDR2 is LQKENI. V was pared by 3 bases and J by 4 bases, with 6 bases of the junction left unmatched. In DNA form, the CDR3 reads TGTGCCAGCTCACCGGGACAGACAAATTACAATGAGCAGTTCTTC. It translates to CASSPGQTNYNEQFF.

This clonotype was counted only a few times. The chain is built from TRBV20-1 and TRBJ1-3; weak D call: TRBD1 (5 bases). Deletions cut 7 bases from V and 0 bases from J, with 7 bases between. The germline V gene encodes CDR1 DFQATT and CDR2 SNEGSKA (reference sequence). This CDR3 has 12 residues. In DNA form, the CDR3 reads TGCAGTGTAGGGGACTCTGGAAACACCATATATTTT. Translating gives CSVGDSGNTIYF.

This rearrangement joins TRBV7-2 to TRBJ2-2; TRBD1 is a possible D gene (5 bases). Germline-derived CDR1 and CDR2 are SGHTA and FQGNSA. Trimming removed 4 bases from V and 5 bases from J, with 11 bases in between. CDR3 length: 14 amino acids. This chain's CDR3 is CASSWGSGTGELFF. The CDR3 bases are TGTGCCAGCAGCTGGGGCTCAGGGACCGGGGAGCTGTTTTTT. The full variable domain, with the rest looked up from reference TRBV7-2 and TRBJ2-2, is GAGVSQSPSNKVTEKGKDVELRCDPISGHTALYWYRQSLGQGLEFLIYFQGNSAPDKSGLPSDRFSAERTGGSVSTLTIQRTQQEDSAVYLCASSWGSGTGELFFGEGSRLTVL.

This chain connects TRBV4-1 to TRBJ1-1, with 10 bases that match TRBD1. CDR1 and CDR2 (germline): MGHRA, YSYEKL. Unmatched junction bases numbered 4, after V lost 0 bases and J lost 3 bases. The CDR3 spans 16 residues. The CDR3 nucleotides are TGCGCCAGCAGCCAAGAACCGGGACAGGGGTACACTGAAGCTTTCTTT. Residues: CASSQEPGQGYTEAFF.

The chain has TRBV3-1 and TRBJ2-1; TRBD1 agrees at 8 bases. V was clipped by 3 bases and J by 9 bases; unmatched bases: 7. CDR3 size: 14 residues. Germline CDR1 reads LGHDT; CDR2 reads YNNKEL (reference sequence). The CDR3 region has the DNA TGTGCCAGCAGCCACCGGCGACAGGGGATTGAGCAGTTCTTC. It specifies CASSHRRQGIEQFF.